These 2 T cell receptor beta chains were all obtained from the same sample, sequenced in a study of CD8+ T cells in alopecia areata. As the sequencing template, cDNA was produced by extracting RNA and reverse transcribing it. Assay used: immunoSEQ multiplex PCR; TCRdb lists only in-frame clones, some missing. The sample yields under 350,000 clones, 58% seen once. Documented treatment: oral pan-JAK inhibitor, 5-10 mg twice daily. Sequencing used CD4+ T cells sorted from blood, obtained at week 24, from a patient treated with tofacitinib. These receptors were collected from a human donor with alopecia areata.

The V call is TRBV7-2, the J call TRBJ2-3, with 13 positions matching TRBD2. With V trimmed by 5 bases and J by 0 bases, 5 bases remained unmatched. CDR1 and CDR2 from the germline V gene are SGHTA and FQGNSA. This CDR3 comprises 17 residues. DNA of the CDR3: TGTGCCAGCAGCAACTCGGGACTAGCGGGGAGCACAGATACGCAGTATTTT. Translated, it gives CASSNSGLAGSTDTQYF.

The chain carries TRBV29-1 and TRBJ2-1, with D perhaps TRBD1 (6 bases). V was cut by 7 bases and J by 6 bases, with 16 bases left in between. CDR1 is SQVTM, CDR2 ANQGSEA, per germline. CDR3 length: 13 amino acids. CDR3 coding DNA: TGCAGCGCCCCAGGGCAGGGGAGCAATGAGCAGTTCTTC. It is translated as CSAPGQGSNEQFF.